This passage covers 27 T cell receptor beta chains from one sample sequenced in a study of shared clonotypes between healthy human individuals. Terminally differentiated effector memory CD45RA+ cells were excluded by CCR7 positive selection of CD45RO-negative cells. The table came from immunoSEQ multiplex PCR; TCRdb's copy has only in-frame clones and leaves some out. The sample has around 620,000 clones, 85% to 95% seen once; the top ten hold over 0.1%. Material for sequencing was naive CD8+ T cells sorted from blood. Every receptor here comes from a woman younger than 45 in good health.

This chain joins TRBV19 and TRBJ1-1; no reliable D call. CDR1 LNHDA and CDR2 SQIVND come from the germline V gene (reference sequence). CDR3 length: 15 residues. V was cut by 0 bases and J by 4 bases, with 12 bases left in between. CDR3 coding DNA: TGTGCCAGTAGTATAGATCAGGACTTGCGCACTGAAGCTTTCTTT. Its protein is CASSIDQDLRTEAFF.

V usage is TRBV29-1 and J usage is TRBJ2-3; 7 bases line up with TRBD2. Germline V gene data show CDR1 as SQVTM and CDR2 as ANQGSEA. This CDR3 spans 16 amino acids. Trimming removed 4 bases from V and 1 base from J; junction bases left unmatched: 11. CDR3 sequence reads: CSVGGTTGQRTDTQYF. The CDR3 nucleotides are TGCAGCGTTGGGGGGACTACCGGGCAACGCACAGATACGCAGTATTTT.

The chain couples TRBV5-6 to TRBJ2-2, with no clear D. This CDR3 is 15 amino acids long. Germline loops: CDR1 SGHDT, CDR2 YYEEEE. The V and J ends lost 2 bases and 0 bases respectively, with 8 bases between them. The CDR3 reads CASSFGTSNTGELFF. CDR3 nucleotides: TGTGCCAGCAGCTTCGGCACATCGAACACCGGGGAGCTGTTTTTT.

CDR3 loop: CASSLGTGVSYEQYF. CDR3 bases: TGTGCCAGCAGTTTAGGGACAGGGGTATCCTACGAGCAGTACTTC. This chain connects TRBV27 to TRBJ2-7; TRBD1 matches 10 bases. With V trimmed by 2 bases and J by 1 base, 2 bases remained unmatched. The CDR3 is made up of 15 amino acids. Germline V lookup: CDR1 MNHEY, CDR2 SMNVEV (reference sequence).

This sequence joins TRBV5-1 and TRBJ2-5, with a tentative D call TRBD1 (6 bases). The CDR3 length is 16 residues. The V end lost 4 bases, the J end lost 1 base, and 17 bases lay between the germline ends. The germline V gene encodes CDR1 SGHRS and CDR2 YFSETQ. The CDR3 sequence is CASSPTQDSFQETQYF. The CDR3 DNA reads as TGCGCCAGCAGCCCGACCCAGGACAGTTTCCAAGAGACCCAGTACTTC.

About this clone: Other DNA variants within this sample encode the same CDR3. The V call is TRBV2, the J call TRBJ2-7; D is unclear. V was cut by 1 base and J by 2 bases, with 9 bases left in between. The CDR3 length is 14 residues. CDR1 is SNHLY, CDR2 FYNNEI, per germline. CDR3 in DNA: TGTGCCAGCAGTGAAGGGGGAACAACCTACGAGCAGTACTTC. This codes for CASSEGGTTYEQYF.

The V gene is TRBV6-4, the J gene TRBJ2-1; D may be TRBD2 (5 bases). CDR1 and CDR2 (germline): MRHNA, SNTAGT. This CDR3 contains 17 residues. Trimming stripped 6 bases from V and 10 bases from J, with 28 bases between. This CDR3 reads CASSPGRVDGGYVEQFF. CDR3 in DNA: TGTGCCAGCAGCCCCGGTCGCGTGGACGGCGGGTACGTAGAGCAGTTCTTC.

The chain recombines TRBV5-1 with TRBJ1-1; 7 bases map to TRBD1. Germline CDR1 and CDR2: SGHRS and YFSETQ. With V trimmed by 5 bases and J by 4 bases, 20 bases remained unmatched. The CDR3 is 18 residues long. The CDR3 DNA is TGCGCCAGCAGTTCCCCAGGGGGAAAATGGGGGAAGGTCACTGAAGCTTTCTTT. Translation gives CASSSPGGKWGKVTEAFF.

This chain links TRBV10-3 with TRBJ2-7, with D perhaps being TRBD1 or TRBD2 (5 bases each). V lost 3 bases, J lost 4 bases, and 22 bases lay in between. The V gene's germline CDR1 is ENHRY and CDR2 SYGVKD. CDR3 length equals 17 residues. The CDR3 loop reads CAISEQAGPIVRYEQYF. As DNA, the CDR3 is TGTGCCATCAGTGAACAGGCGGGCCCGATTGTGAGATACGAGCAGTACTTC.

This chain links TRBV30 with TRBJ2-5, with no clear D. The DNA matches TRBJ2-7 better at its end, which makes the J call doubtful. Germline loops: CDR1 GTSNPN, CDR2 SVGIG (reference sequence). This CDR3 is built from 12 residues. The CDR3 region has the DNA TGTGCCTGGACTGACGAGCGTAACGAGCAGTACTTC. It codes for CAWTDERNEQYF.

The chain links TRBV2 to TRBJ1-4, with D perhaps matching TRBD1 (6 bases). Germline CDR1 SNHLY, CDR2 FYNNEI. V dropped 6 bases and J dropped 3 bases, with 17 bases sitting between them. This CDR3 has 16 amino acids. The CDR3 region is CASRYKPGAANEKLFF. As DNA, the CDR3 is TGTGCCAGCAGATACAAACCAGGGGCCGCTAATGAAAAACTGTTTTTT. The full variable domain, in which reference TRBV2 and TRBJ1-4 provide the parts outside the CDR3, is EPEVTQTPSHQVTQMGQEVILRCVPISNHLYFYWYRQILGQKVEFLVSFYNNEISEKSEIFDDQFSVERPDGSNFTLKIRSTKLEDSAMYFCASRYKPGAANEKLFFGSGTQLSVL.

The chain employs TRBV25-1 and TRBJ1-1, with 8 bases matching TRBD1. V gave up 6 bases and J gave up 4 bases; unmatched junction bases: 7. Germline V gene lookup returns CDR1 MGHDK and CDR2 SYGVNS. The length of the CDR3 is 14 residues. For the CDR3, the DNA is TGTGCCAGCAGCCATCAGGGGGCGAGCACTGAAGCTTTCTTT. It yields the protein CASSHQGASTEAFF.

The rearrangement joins TRBV7-6 to TRBJ1-2, with 7 bases that match TRBD1. The CDR3 covers 14 residues. CDR1 and CDR2 from the germline V gene are SGHVS and FNYEAQ. V lost 5 bases and J lost 3; bases outside the gene matches: 6. The CDR3 spells CASSVQGGDYGYTF. In nucleotides, the CDR3 is TGTGCCAGCAGCGTCCAGGGGGGGGACTATGGCTACACCTTC.

V gene TRBV5-6 combines with J gene TRBJ1-1; no firm D call. The germline gives CDR1 SGHDT, CDR2 YYEEEE. V lost 4 bases and J 6 bases, leaving 13 bases between the germline ends. The CDR3 consists of 13 residues. The CDR3 loop is CASSPRWGAEAFF. The CDR3, as DNA: TGTGCCAGCAGCCCGAGGTGGGGTGCTGAAGCTTTCTTT.

The V and J genes are TRBV6-6 and TRBJ2-5, with a tentative D call TRBD1 (5 bases). CDR1 MNHNY and CDR2 SVGAGI come from the germline V gene (reference sequence). Trimming took off 10 bases at V and 2 bases at J, with 14 bases between the two ends. This CDR3 is 13 amino acids long. The CDR3 nucleotides are TGTGCCACCACAGGAACAGTTCAAGAGACCCAGTACTTC. This gives the protein CATTGTVQETQYF.

V usage is TRBV28 and J usage is TRBJ2-7; 10 bases agree with TRBD1. From germline, CDR1 is MDHEN and CDR2 SYDVKM. The CDR3 totals 21 residues. V lost 4 bases to trimming and J lost 1 base; unmatched junction nucleotides: 22. The CDR3 is CASSSTFPTGGSVLGSYEQYF. The DNA for the CDR3 is TGTGCCAGCAGTTCCACCTTCCCGACAGGGGGCAGTGTTCTGGGGTCCTACGAGCAGTACTTC.

V is TRBV9 and J is TRBJ2-1; D is unresolved. The CDR3 is made up of 17 amino acids. CDR1 is SGDLS, CDR2 YYNGEE, per germline. V dropped 0 bases and J dropped 0 bases, with 13 bases sitting between them. The CDR3, as DNA: TGTGCCAGCAGCGTAGTAGGTAAGGAGAGCTCCTACAATGAGCAGTTCTTC. This sequence encodes CASSVVGKESSYNEQFF.

V and J are TRBV11-2 and TRBJ2-7; 7 nucleotides line up with TRBD2. CDR1 SGHAT and CDR2 FQNNGV come from the germline V gene. V lost 5 bases to trimming and J lost 1 base; unmatched junction nucleotides: 5. The CDR3 runs to 14 residues. The CDR3 reads CASSPGEGSYEQYF. DNA for the CDR3: TGTGCCAGCAGCCCTGGGGAGGGGTCCTACGAGCAGTACTTC.

The rearrangement joins TRBV28 to TRBJ2-1, with 10 bases aligning to TRBD2. The V gene end was trimmed by 5 bases and the J gene end by 4 bases; junction bases not matched to a gene: 11. The CDR3 length is 17 residues. Germline CDR1 MDHEN, CDR2 SYDVKM. Here the CDR3 reads CASSLQTASGRYNEQFF. The CDR3 DNA is TGTGCCAGCAGTCTCCAAACCGCTAGCGGGAGATACAATGAGCAGTTCTTC.

In nucleotides, the CDR3 is TGTGCCAGCAGTGAATCCAGCGGGAGGGACCAGTACTTC. Protein product: CASSESSGRDQYF. The rearrangement uses TRBV25-1 and TRBJ2-5; 10 nucleotides line up with TRBD2. V lost 1 base to trimming and J lost 10 bases; unmatched junction nucleotides: 3. From germline, CDR1 is MGHDK and CDR2 SYGVNS. The CDR3 sequence is 13 residues long.

The chain couples TRBV2 to TRBJ2-1; perhaps TRBD2 as D (5 bases). Germline V gene lookup returns CDR1 SNHLY and CDR2 FYNNEI. The CDR3 has 18 amino acids. V shed 6 bases and J shed 7 bases, with 28 bases lying between them. CDR3 region: CASRPTFGSTDGWNEQFF. The CDR3 bases are TGTGCCAGCAGGCCGACGTTTGGGAGTACAGATGGATGGAATGAGCAGTTCTTC.

The chain recombines TRBV7-9 with TRBJ2-2; D gene unclear. CDR3 length equals 12 residues. With 3 bases removed from V and 6 bases from J, the gap between germline ends came to 5 bases. Germline V gene sequence: CDR1 SEHNR, CDR2 FQNEAQ (reference sequence). Here the CDR3 DNA reads TGTGCCAGCAGCTTCATGGCCGGGGAGCTGTTTTTT. Protein sequence: CASSFMAGELFF.

The chain carries TRBV7-8 and TRBJ2-7; a possible D gene is TRBD1 (6 bases). Germline CDR1 SGHVS, CDR2 FQNEAQ. This CDR3 is 16 amino acids long. The V end lost 5 bases, the J end lost 2 bases, and 19 bases lay between the germline ends. CDR3 sequence reads: CASSPLGQGRAYEQYF. CDR3 nucleotides: TGTGCCAGCAGCCCATTGGGCCAGGGGCGCGCCTACGAGCAGTACTTC.

The gene calls are TRBV11-2 and TRBJ1-2; possibly TRBD1 for D (6 bases). The CDR3 totals 16 residues. Per germline, CDR1 SGHAT and CDR2 FQNNGV. Trimming shortened V by 5 bases and J by 4 bases, and 20 bases separated the two germline ends. Written as DNA, the CDR3 is TGTGCCAGCAGCGGACAGTGGTCTCGCTCTTTCTATGGCTACACCTTC. Translating it yields CASSGQWSRSFYGYTF.

This rearrangement joins TRBV9 to TRBJ2-1, with D unclear. Germline assignment: CDR1 SGDLS and CDR2 YYNGEE. The length of the CDR3 is 16 residues. Trimming left V 3 bases short and J 4 bases short, with 17 bases between. The CDR3 reads CASSAGRDPDYNEQFF. The CDR3 nucleotides read TGTGCCAGCAGCGCAGGACGCGACCCAGATTACAATGAGCAGTTCTTC.

V usage is TRBV28 and J usage is TRBJ2-7, with 10 bases fitting TRBD2. This CDR3 has 13 amino acids. V lost 2 bases and J lost 13; bases outside the gene matches: 8. Germline CDR1 and CDR2: MDHEN and SYDVKM. This chain's CDR3 is CASSLSSRLAGYF. CDR3 coding DNA: TGTGCCAGCAGTTTAAGTTCTCGACTAGCGGGCTACTTC. The whole variable domain, remainder taken from reference TRBV28 and TRBJ2-7, is DVKVTQSSRYLVKRTGEKVFLECVQDMDHENMFWYRQDPGLGLRLIYFSYDVKMKEKGDIPEGYSVSREKKERFSLILESASTNQTSMYLCASSLSSRLAGYFGPGTRLTVT.

The chain is built from TRBV16 and TRBJ1-5; tentative D call: TRBD1 (6 bases). V was trimmed by 1 base and J by 0 bases, leaving 13 bases between them. Germline V gene lookup returns CDR1 KGHSY and CDR2 FQNENV. The CDR3 is made up of 17 amino acids. DNA of the CDR3: TGTGCCAGCAGCCAATGGTCCGGGACATATAGCAATCAGCCCCAGCATTTT. Amino acids: CASSQWSGTYSNQPQHF.